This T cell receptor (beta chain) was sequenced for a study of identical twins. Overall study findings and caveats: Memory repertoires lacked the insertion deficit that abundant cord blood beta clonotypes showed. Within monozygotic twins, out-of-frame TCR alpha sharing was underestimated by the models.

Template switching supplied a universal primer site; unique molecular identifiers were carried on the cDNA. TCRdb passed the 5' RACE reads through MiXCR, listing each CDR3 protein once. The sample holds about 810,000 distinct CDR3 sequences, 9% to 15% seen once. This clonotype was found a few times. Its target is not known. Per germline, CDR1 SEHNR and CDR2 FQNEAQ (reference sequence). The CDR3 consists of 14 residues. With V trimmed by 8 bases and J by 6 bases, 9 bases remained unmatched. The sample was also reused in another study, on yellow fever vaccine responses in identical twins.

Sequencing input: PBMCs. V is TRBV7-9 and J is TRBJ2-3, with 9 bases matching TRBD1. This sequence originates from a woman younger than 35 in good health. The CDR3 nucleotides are TGTGCCAGCCAAAGGACAGGGGAATTCGATACGCAGTATTTT. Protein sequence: CASQRTGEFDTQYF.